A single sample gave rise to the 20 T cell receptor beta chains below, sequenced in a study of cytomegalovirus exposure and HLA in healthy donors. The PCR had 60 Vbeta and 13 Jbeta primers. Assay used: immunoSEQ multiplex PCR; TCRdb lists only in-frame clones, some missing. The data show approximately 170,000 clones, 79% seen once. Material: PBMCs. Receptors originate from a woman aged 50 to 65 in good health and CMV-seronegative.

This chain connects TRBV10-3 to TRBJ2-5, with D perhaps TRBD2 (6 bases). Near its end, the DNA agrees better with TRBJ2-7, so the J call may be wrong. Germline assignment: CDR1 ENHRY and CDR2 SYGVKD. The CDR3 spans 13 residues. The CDR3, as DNA: TGTGCCACGTCCCGGGGAGGCTCCTACGAGCAGTACTTC. Protein sequence: CATSRGGSYEQYF.

This clone was counted a few times. The V and J genes are TRBV7-2 and TRBJ2-3; the D is unclear. V was shortened by 1 base and J by 1 base, with 12 bases between the two germline ends. CDR3 length: 16 residues. In germline, CDR1 is SGHTA, CDR2 FQGNSA. The CDR3 region is CASSLVASSRTDTQYF. Here the CDR3 DNA reads TGTGCCAGCAGCTTAGTGGCCTCCTCACGCACAGATACGCAGTATTTT.

This clone was counted a few times. The chain combines TRBV5-1 with TRBJ2-2; 8 bases fit TRBD1. The germline gives CDR1 SGHRS, CDR2 YFSETQ. After removal of 4 bases from V and 6 bases from J, the junction contained 2 bases not matched to a gene. The CDR3 spans 13 residues. The CDR3: CASSPTGAGELFF. The CDR3 DNA reads TGCGCCAGCAGCCCGACAGGGGCCGGGGAGCTGTTTTTT. Combining the CDR3 with reference TRBV5-1 and TRBJ2-2 gives the whole variable domain KAGVTQTPRYLIKTRGQQVTLSCSPISGHRSVSWYQQTPGQGLQFLFEYFSETQRNKGNFPGRFSGRQFSNSRSEMNVSTLELGDSALYLCASSPTGAGELFFGEGSRLTVL.

The CDR3 DNA reads TGTGCCAGCAGCCCCGGACCTAGCGACTACAATGAGCAGTTCTTC. It codes for CASSPGPSDYNEQFF. This chain uses TRBV7-2 with TRBJ2-1; perhaps TRBD2 as D (6 bases). V gave up 5 bases and J gave up 3 bases, with 14 bases separating them. The CDR3 is made up of 15 amino acids. From germline, CDR1 is SGHTA and CDR2 FQGNSA.

This clone came up a few times. The V and J genes are TRBV4-3 and TRBJ1-1, with D possibly matching TRBD1 (5 bases). Trimming removed 2 bases at V and 3 bases at J, with 16 bases between. Looked up from germline, CDR1 is LGHNA and CDR2 is YSLEER. This CDR3 has 16 amino acids. This CDR3 is CASSQSYRIRDTEAFF. The DNA for the CDR3 is TGCGCCAGCAGCCAAAGCTACAGGATTAGGGACACTGAAGCTTTCTTT.

V usage is TRBV11-2 and J usage is TRBJ1-3; TRBD1 might be the D (5 bases). The CDR3 length is 15 residues. The V end lost 3 bases, the J end lost 8 bases, and 17 bases lay between the germline ends. Germline V gene sequence: CDR1 SGHAT, CDR2 FQNNGV. CDR3 sequence: CASSFTRELVDTIYF. The CDR3 DNA reads as TGTGCCAGCAGCTTTACCAGGGAACTTGTGGACACCATATATTTT.

The rearrangement uses TRBV7-2 and TRBJ2-1; 9 bases agree with TRBD1. Unmatched junction bases numbered 5, after V lost 3 bases and J lost 8 bases. From germline, CDR1 is SGHTA and CDR2 FQGNSA. This CDR3 region has 14 residues. CDR3 amino acids: CASSLDRGLHEQFF. CDR3 coding DNA: TGTGCCAGCAGCTTGGACAGGGGTTTACATGAGCAGTTCTTC.

This clone was seen only a few times. This rearrangement joins TRBV7-6 to TRBJ1-5; 11 nucleotides match TRBD1. Losses at the gene ends were 3 bases for V and 2 bases for J; bases not matched to a gene: 3. The germline CDR1 and CDR2 sequences are SGHVS and FNYEAQ. The CDR3 is made up of 16 amino acids. The chain's CDR3 is CASSLGQGVGNQPQHF. CDR3 sequence (DNA): TGTGCCAGCAGCTTGGGACAGGGGGTGGGCAATCAGCCCCAGCATTTT.

The chain links TRBV6-5 to TRBJ1-1; TRBD1 agrees at 11 bases. Germline CDR1 reads MNHEY; CDR2 reads SVGAGI. Trimming removed 7 bases from V and 4 bases from J; junction bases left unmatched: 8. This CDR3 is 15 amino acids long. CDR3 protein: CASNTRTGGGTEAFF. CDR3 nucleotides: TGTGCCAGCAATACCCGGACAGGGGGCGGCACTGAAGCTTTCTTT.

The J gene is TRBJ1-1, the V gene TRBV28; TRBD1 matches at 7 bases. This CDR3 spans 15 amino acids. The junction had 16 bases not matched to a gene; V was cut back by 6 bases and J by 9 bases. In germline, CDR1 is MDHEN, CDR2 SYDVKM. CDR3 residues: CASSVTGQQNLQAFF. CDR3 nucleotides: TGTGCCAGCAGCGTGACGGGACAGCAAAACCTACAAGCTTTCTTT.

The gene calls are TRBV19 and TRBJ1-5, with 7 bases lining up with TRBD1. Germline CDR1 is LNHDA and CDR2 is SQIVND (reference sequence). The junction had 6 bases not matched to a gene; V was cut back by 4 bases and J by 3 bases. There are 15 residues in the CDR3. CDR3 sequence (DNA): TGTGCCAGTAGTACTCCGGGACAGCCCAATCAGCCCCAGCATTTT. Translation: CASSTPGQPNQPQHF.

The chain employs TRBV30 and TRBJ2-7; D remains ambiguous. Germline V gene lookup returns CDR1 GTSNPN and CDR2 SVGIG (reference sequence). The CDR3 is 14 residues long. V lost 4 bases and J 0 bases, leaving 13 bases between the germline ends. The CDR3 is CAWTRDISSYEQYF. The DNA of the CDR3 is TGTGCCTGGACACGTGATATCAGCTCCTACGAGCAGTACTTC. Complete variable domain (other parts from reference TRBV30 and TRBJ2-7): SQTIHQWPATLVQPVGSPLSLECTVEGTSNPNLYWYRQAAGRGLQLLFYSVGIGQISSEVPQNLSASRPQDRQFILSSKKLLLSDSGFYLCAWTRDISSYEQYFGPGTRLTVT.

Note on this clone: One end of the junction does not line up with germline, which may come from a read error. J is TRBJ1-5 and V is TRBV7-9; D is unclear. This CDR3 has 16 residues. Germline V CDR1 and CDR2: SEHNR, FQNEAQ (reference sequence). The CDR3 is CSSSFRHLRSNQPQHF. DNA for the CDR3: TGTTCCAGCAGCTTCCGACATCTCCGAAGCAATCAGCCCCAGCATTTT.

This chain links TRBV10-3 with TRBJ2-7, with D tentatively TRBD2 (6 bases). CDR3 length: 12 amino acids. CDR1 is ENHRY and CDR2 is SYGVKD in the germline V gene. V lost 2 bases to trimming and J lost 4 bases, with 6 bases between them. The CDR3 loop reads CAISESGYEQYF. The CDR3 nucleotides are TGTGCCATCAGTGAGAGCGGGTACGAGCAGTACTTC.

The gene calls are TRBV27 and TRBJ1-6, with D maybe TRBD1 (5 bases). This CDR3 has 18 residues. Trimming removed 2 bases at V and 6 bases at J, with 20 bases between. Germline CDR1 MNHEY, CDR2 SMNVEV (reference sequence). The CDR3 DNA sequence: TGTGCCAGCAGTTTACAAGACAGCCGGGTGATCGGTAATTCACCCCTCCACTTT. Protein product: CASSLQDSRVIGNSPLHF.

This sequence joins TRBV13 and TRBJ2-7; D may be TRBD1 (6 bases). Germline lookup yields CDR1 PRHDT and CDR2 FYEKMQ (reference sequence). V was clipped by 5 bases and J by 1 base, with 9 bases between them. The CDR3 runs 13 residues. The chain's CDR3 is CASSGQSSYEQYF. The CDR3 DNA reads as TGTGCCAGCAGCGGACAGTCATCCTACGAGCAGTACTTC.

The chain recombines TRBV4-3 with TRBJ2-2; D perhaps matches TRBD1 (5 bases). The CDR3 loop spans 19 amino acids. From germline, CDR1 is LGHNA and CDR2 YSLEER. Trimming took 0 bases from V and 6 from J, leaving 23 bases between them. For the CDR3, the DNA is TGCGCCAGCAGCCAAGACTCAAACCCCGGCAGGGATAGGGCCGGGGAGCTGTTTTTT. It specifies CASSQDSNPGRDRAGELFF.

This chain joins TRBV7-8 and TRBJ1-5, with 7 bases identical to TRBD1. CDR1 SGHVS and CDR2 FQNEAQ come from the germline V gene. The CDR3 length is 14 residues. The ends lost 5 bases at V and 7 bases at J; junction bases unmatched: 8. The CDR3 region is CASSPRQGRQPQHF. CDR3 coding DNA: TGTGCCAGCAGCCCAAGACAGGGTCGCCAGCCCCAGCATTTT. The full variable domain, with the rest looked up from reference TRBV7-8 and TRBJ1-5, is GAGVSQSPRYKVAKRGQDVALRCDPISGHVSLFWYQQALGQGPEFLTYFQNEAQLDKSGLPSDRFFAERPEGSVSTLKIQRTQQEDSAVYLCASSPRQGRQPQHFGDGTRLSIL.

CDR3 DNA: TGTGCCAGCAGTCCGATTCGACAGGGGAAGAAGGAGCAGTACTTC. Its translation is CASSPIRQGKKEQYF. The rearrangement uses TRBV28 and TRBJ2-7; 8 bases are shared with TRBD1. This CDR3 has 15 amino acids. The germline CDR1 and CDR2 sequences are MDHEN and SYDVKM. The trim removed 5 bases at V and 7 bases at J, leaving 13 bases unmatched.

The genes are TRBV5-1 and TRBJ2-7, with D possibly TRBD2 on 6 matching bases. Trimming cost V 5 bases and J 6 bases, with 15 bases left between them. Germline CDR1 and CDR2: SGHRS and YFSETQ. This CDR3 region has 13 residues. CDR3 sequence: CASSYGGGVEQYF. In DNA, the CDR3 is TGCGCCAGCAGTTACGGAGGCGGGGTCGAGCAGTACTTC.